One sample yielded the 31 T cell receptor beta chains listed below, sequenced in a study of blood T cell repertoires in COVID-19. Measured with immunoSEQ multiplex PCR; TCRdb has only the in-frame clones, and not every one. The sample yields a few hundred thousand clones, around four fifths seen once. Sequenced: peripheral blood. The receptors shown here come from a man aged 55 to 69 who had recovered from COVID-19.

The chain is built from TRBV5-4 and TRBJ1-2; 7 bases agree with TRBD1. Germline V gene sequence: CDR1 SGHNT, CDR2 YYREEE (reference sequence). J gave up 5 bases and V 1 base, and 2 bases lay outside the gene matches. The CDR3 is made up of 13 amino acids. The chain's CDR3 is CASSLSGGYGYTF. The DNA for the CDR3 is TGTGCCAGCAGCTTGTCAGGGGGATATGGCTACACCTTC. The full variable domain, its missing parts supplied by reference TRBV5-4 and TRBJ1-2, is ETGVTQSPTHLIKTRGQQVTLRCSSQSGHNTVSWYQQALGQGPQFIFQYYREEENGRGNFPPRFSGLQFPNYSSELNVNALELDDSALYLCASSLSGGYGYTFGSGTRLTVV.

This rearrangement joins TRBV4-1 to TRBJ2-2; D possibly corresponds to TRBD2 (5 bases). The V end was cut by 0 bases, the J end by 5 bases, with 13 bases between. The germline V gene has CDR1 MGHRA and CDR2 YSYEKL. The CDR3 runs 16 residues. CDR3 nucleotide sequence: TGCGCCAGCAGCCAAGATTGGAGAGGGTGGACCGGGGAGCTGTTTTTT. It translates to CASSQDWRGWTGELFF.

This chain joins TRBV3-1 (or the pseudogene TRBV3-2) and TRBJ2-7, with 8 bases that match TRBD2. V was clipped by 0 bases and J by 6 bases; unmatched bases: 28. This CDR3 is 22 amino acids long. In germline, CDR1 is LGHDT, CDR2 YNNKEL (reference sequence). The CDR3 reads CASSQDGSDKRGRRLIYPEQYF. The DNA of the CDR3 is TGTGCCAGCAGCCAAGACGGGTCAGACAAGCGGGGGCGACGACTAATCTATCCCGAGCAGTACTTC.

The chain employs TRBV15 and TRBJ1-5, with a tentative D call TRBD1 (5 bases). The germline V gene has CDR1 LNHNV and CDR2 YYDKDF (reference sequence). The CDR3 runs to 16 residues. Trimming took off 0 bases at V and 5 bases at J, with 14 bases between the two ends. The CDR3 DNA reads TGTGCCACCAGCAGAGATTTTCAGGGATCGGATCAGCCCCAGCATTTT. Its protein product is CATSRDFQGSDQPQHF.

CDR3 nucleotide sequence: TGTGCCAGCAGTCCCCCCCAGGGGGCGAGGAGTAACACTGAAGCTTTCTTT. It translates to CASSPPQGARSNTEAFF. The chain recombines TRBV6-6 with TRBJ1-1; TRBD1 matches at 8 bases. The CDR3 contains 17 residues. With V trimmed by 5 bases and J by 2 bases, 13 bases remained unmatched. Germline CDR1 and CDR2: MNHNY and SVGAGI (reference sequence).

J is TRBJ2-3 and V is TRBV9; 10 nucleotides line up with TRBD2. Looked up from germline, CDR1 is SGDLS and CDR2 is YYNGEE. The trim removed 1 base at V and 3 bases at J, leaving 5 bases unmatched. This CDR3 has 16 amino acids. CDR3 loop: CASSVISGGATDTQYF. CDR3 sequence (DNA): TGTGCCAGCAGCGTAATCAGCGGGGGGGCAACAGATACGCAGTATTTT.

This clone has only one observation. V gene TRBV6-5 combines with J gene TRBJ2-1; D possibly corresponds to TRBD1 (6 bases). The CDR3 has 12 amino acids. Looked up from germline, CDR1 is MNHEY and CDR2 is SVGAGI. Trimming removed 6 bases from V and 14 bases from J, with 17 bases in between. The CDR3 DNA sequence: TGTGCCAGCAGGGGGCTACAGGGAATCGAGTTCTTC. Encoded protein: CASRGLQGIEFF.

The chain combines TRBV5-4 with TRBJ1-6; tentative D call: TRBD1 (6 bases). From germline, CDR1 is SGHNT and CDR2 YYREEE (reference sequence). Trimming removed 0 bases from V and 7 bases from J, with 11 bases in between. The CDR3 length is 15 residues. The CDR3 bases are TGTGCCAGCAGCTTGGTTCCGCAGGGGAATTCACCCCTCCACTTT. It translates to CASSLVPQGNSPLHF.

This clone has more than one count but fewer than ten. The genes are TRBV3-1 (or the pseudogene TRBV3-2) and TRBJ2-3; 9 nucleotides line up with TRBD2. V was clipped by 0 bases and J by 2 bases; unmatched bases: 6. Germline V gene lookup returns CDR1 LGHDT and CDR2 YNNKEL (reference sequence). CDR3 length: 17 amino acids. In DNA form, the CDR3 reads TGTGCCAGCAGCCAAGATAACCTAGCGGGAAACACAGATACGCAGTATTTT. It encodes CASSQDNLAGNTDTQYF.

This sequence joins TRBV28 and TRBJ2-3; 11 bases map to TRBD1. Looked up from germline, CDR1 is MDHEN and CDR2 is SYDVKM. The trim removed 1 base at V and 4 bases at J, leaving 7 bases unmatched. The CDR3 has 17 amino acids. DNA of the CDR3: TGTGCCAGCAGTTTATCCGGGGGACAGGGGGGCTCAGATACGCAGTATTTT. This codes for CASSLSGGQGGSDTQYF.

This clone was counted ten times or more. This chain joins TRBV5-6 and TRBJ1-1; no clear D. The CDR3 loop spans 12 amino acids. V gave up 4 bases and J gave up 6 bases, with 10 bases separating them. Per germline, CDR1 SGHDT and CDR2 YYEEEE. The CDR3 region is CASSLTQAEAFF. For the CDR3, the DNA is TGTGCCAGCAGCCTGACACAAGCTGAAGCTTTCTTT. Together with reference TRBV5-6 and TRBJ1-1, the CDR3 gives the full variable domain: DAGVTQSPTHLIKTRGQQVTLRCSPKSGHDTVSWYQQALGQGPQFIFQYYEEEERQRGNFPDRFSGHQFPNYSSELNVNALLLGDSALYLCASSLTQAEAFFGQGTRLTVV.

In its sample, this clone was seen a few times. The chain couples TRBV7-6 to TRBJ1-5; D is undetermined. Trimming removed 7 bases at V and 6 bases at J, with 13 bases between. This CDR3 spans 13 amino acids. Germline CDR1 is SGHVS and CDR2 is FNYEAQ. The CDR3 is CASTQHRGQPQHF. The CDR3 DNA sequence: TGTGCCAGCACCCAACATCGAGGTCAGCCCCAGCATTTT.

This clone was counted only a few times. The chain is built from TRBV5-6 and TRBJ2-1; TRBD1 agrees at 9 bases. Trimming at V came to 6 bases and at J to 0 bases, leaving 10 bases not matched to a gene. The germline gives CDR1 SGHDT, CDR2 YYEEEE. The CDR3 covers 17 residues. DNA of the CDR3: TGTGCCAGCACCCGACCAGGGACAGGGAGCTCCTACAATGAGCAGTTCTTC. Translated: CASTRPGTGSSYNEQFF.

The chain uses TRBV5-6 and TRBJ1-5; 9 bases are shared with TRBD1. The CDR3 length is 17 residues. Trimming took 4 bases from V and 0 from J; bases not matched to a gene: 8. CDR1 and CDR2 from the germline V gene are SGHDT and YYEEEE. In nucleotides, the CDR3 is TGTGCCAGCAGCAGAACCCTGGGACAGGGTAGCAATCAGCCCCAGCATTTT. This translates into CASSRTLGQGSNQPQHF.

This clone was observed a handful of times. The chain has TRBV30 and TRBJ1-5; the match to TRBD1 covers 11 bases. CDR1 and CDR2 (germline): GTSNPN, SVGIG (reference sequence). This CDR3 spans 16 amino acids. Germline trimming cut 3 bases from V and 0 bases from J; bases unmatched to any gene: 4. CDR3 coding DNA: TGTGCCTGGAGCCGCGGGACAGGGGGTAGCAATCAGCCCCAGCATTTT. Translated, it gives CAWSRGTGGSNQPQHF.

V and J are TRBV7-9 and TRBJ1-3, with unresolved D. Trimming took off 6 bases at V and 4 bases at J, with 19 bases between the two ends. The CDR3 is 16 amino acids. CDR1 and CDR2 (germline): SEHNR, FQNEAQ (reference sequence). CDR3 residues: CASSPPGNSQGNTIYF. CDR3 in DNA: TGTGCCAGCAGTCCACCGGGGAATTCACAAGGAAACACCATATATTTT.

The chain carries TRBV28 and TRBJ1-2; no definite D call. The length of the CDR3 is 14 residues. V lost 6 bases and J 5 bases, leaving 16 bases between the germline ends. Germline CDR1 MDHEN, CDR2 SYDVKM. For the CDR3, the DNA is TGTGCCAGCAGGGCGGACCTTCGGGGATATGGCTACACCTTC. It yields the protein CASRADLRGYGYTF.

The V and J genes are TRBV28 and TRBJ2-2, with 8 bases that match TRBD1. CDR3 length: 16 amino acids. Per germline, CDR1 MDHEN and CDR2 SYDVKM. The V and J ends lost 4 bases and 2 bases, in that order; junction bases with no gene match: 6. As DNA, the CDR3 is TGTGCCAGCAGTTCACAAGGACAGGGCAACACCGGGGAGCTGTTTTTT. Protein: CASSSQGQGNTGELFF.

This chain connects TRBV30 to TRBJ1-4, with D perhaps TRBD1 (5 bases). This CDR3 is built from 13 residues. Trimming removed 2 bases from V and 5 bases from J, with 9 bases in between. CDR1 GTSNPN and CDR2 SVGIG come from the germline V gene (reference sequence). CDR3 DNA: TGTGCCTGGAGTAAGGGGTTGAATGAAAAACTGTTTTTT. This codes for CAWSKGLNEKLFF.

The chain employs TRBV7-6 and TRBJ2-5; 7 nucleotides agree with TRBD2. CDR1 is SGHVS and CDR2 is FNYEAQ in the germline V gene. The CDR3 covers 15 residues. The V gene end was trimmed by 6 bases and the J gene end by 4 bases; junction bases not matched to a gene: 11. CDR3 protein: CASSSSGIGLETQYF. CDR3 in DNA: TGTGCCAGCAGTTCCAGCGGGATCGGCTTAGAGACCCAGTACTTC. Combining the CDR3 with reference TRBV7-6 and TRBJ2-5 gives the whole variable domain GAGVSQSPRYKVTKRGQDVALRCDPISGHVSLYWYRQALGQGPEFLTYFNYEAQQDKSGLPNDRFSAERPEGSISTLTIQRTEQRDSAMYRCASSSSGIGLETQYFGPGTRLLVL.

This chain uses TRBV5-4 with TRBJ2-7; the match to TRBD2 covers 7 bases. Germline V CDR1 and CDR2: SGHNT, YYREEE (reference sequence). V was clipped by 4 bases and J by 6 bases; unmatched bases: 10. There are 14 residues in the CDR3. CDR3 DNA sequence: TGTGCCAGCAGCAAAGAGCGGGAACAGACCGAGCAGTACTTC. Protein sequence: CASSKEREQTEQYF.

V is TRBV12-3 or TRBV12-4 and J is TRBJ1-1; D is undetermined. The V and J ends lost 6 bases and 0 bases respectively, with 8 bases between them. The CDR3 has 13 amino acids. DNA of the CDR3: TGTGCCAGCAGCCCGGGGTTGAACACTGAAGCTTTCTTT. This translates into CASSPGLNTEAFF.

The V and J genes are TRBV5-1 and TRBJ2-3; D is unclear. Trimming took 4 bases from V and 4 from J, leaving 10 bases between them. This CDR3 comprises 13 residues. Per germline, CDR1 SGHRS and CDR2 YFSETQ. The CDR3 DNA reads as TGCGCCAGCAGCCGGTCCGGTCCAGATACGCAGTATTTT. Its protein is CASSRSGPDTQYF.

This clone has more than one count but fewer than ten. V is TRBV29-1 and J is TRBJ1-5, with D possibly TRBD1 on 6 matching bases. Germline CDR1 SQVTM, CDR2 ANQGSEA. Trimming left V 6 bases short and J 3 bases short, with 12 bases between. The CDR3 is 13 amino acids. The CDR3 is CSVGPGANQPQHF. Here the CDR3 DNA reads TGCAGCGTGGGCCCAGGGGCCAATCAGCCCCAGCATTTT.

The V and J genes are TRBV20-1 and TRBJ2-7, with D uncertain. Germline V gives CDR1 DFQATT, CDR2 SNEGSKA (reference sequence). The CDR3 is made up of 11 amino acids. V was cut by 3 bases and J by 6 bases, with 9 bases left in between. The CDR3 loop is CSARSRLEQYF. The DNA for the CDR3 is TGCAGTGCTAGGAGCCGCCTCGAGCAGTACTTC.

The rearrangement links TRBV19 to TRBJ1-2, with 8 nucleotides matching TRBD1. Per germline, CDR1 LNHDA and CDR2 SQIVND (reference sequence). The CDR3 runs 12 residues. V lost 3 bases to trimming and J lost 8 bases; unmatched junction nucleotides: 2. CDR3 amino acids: CASSIRQGGYTF. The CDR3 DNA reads TGTGCCAGTAGTATTCGACAGGGGGGCTACACCTTC.

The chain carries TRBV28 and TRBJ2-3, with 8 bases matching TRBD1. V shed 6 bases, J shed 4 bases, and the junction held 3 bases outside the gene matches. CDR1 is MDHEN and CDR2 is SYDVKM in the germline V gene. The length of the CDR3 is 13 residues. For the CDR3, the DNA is TGTGCCAGCAGGGAACAGGGGGCAGATACGCAGTATTTT. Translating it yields CASREQGADTQYF. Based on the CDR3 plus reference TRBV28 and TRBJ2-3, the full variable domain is DVKVTQSSRYLVKRTGEKVFLECVQDMDHENMFWYRQDPGLGLRLIYFSYDVKMKEKGDIPEGYSVSREKKERFSLILESASTNQTSMYLCASREQGADTQYFGPGTRLTVL.

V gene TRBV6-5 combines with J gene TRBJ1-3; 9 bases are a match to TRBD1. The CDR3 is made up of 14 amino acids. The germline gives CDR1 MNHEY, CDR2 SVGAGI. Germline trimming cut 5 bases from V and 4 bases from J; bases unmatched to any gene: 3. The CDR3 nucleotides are TGTGCCAGCAGTCCGGGGACAGGGGGAAACACCATATATTTT. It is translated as CASSPGTGGNTIYF.

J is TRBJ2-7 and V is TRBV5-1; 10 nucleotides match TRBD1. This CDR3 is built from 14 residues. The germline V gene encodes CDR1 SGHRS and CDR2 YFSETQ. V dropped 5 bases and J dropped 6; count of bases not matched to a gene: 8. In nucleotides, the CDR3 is TGCGCCAGCAGACCGGACAGGGGGTCGTCCGAGCAGTACTTC. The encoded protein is CASRPDRGSSEQYF.

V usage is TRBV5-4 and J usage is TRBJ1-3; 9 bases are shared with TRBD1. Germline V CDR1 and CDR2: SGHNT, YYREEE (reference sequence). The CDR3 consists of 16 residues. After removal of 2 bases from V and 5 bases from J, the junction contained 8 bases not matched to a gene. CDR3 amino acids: CASSFPGTGKRNTIYF. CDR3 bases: TGTGCCAGCAGCTTCCCCGGGACAGGGAAGCGAAACACCATATATTTT.

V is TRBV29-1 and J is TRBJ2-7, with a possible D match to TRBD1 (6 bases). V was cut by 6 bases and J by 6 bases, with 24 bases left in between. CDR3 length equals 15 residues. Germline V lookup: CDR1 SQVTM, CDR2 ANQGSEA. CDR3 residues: CSVAGRDIWDVEQYF. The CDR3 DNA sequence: TGCAGCGTAGCCGGCAGGGACATATGGGACGTCGAGCAGTACTTC.